This T cell receptor beta chain was identified during a study of technical replicates of blood from several donors. This clone occurred once. The CDR3 is 13 residues long. The V gene end was trimmed by 5 bases and the J gene end by 8 bases; junction bases not matched to a gene: 8. Germline CDR1 is MNHEY and CDR2 is SMNVEV (reference sequence). The table came from immunoSEQ multiplex PCR; TCRdb's copy has only in-frame clones and leaves some out. Of around 83,000 clones listed, approximately 94% were seen once; the top ten hold around 0.24%. This chain joins TRBV27 and TRBJ1-2, with 7 bases matching TRBD1. The source of this sequence is a human donor in good health. Specimen: T cells isolated from PBMCs. This CDR3 reads CASSPGGGKGYTF. CDR3 coding DNA: TGTGCCAGCAGTCCGGGAGGGGGCAAGGGCTACACCTTC.